This is a list of T cell receptor beta chains from one sample in a study of T cell repertoires in cytomegalovirus infection. A single record per CDR3 protein comes from TCRdb applying MiXCR to the reads. This table holds nearly 550,000 distinct CDR3 sequences, approximately 17% found once. The sequenced sample consisted of CD8+ T cells from PBMCs. These receptor sequences come from a human donor in good health (CMV status not recorded). Some clones in this sample may be carry-over from other donors' samples. CDR3s include the opening cysteine and the closing phenylalanine or tryptophan.

>TRBJ1-1|TRBV11-2
CASELWGSTGRSEAFF
>TRBJ1-4|TRBV12-3/TRBV12-4
CASSFRQGTDTTNEKLFF
>TRBJ1-5|TRBV28
CASLRQGSNQPQHF
>TRBJ2-7|TRBV18
CASSPPVSSYEQYF
>TRBJ1-1|TRBV10-3
CAIGAGNTEAFF
>TRBJ1-1|TRBV9
CASSVGTSNTEAFF
>TRBJ1-5|TRBV25-1
CASSAHGVPSPGNHPQHF
>TRBJ2-2|TRBV28
CASRISAGRTGELFF
>TRBJ2-3|TRBV29-1
CSVHPRGSEEDTQYF
>TRBJ2-2|TRBV28
CASRSPSGKTGELFF
>TRBJ2-1|TRBV7-6
CASSSQEEQFF
>TRBJ2-7|TRBV20-1
CSARDQQGDYEQYF